This entry features one T cell receptor beta chain sequence. The data were obtained in a study of control samples from healthy donors and cancer patients. The table came from immunoSEQ multiplex PCR; TCRdb's copy has only in-frame clones and leaves some out. The sample records roughly 160,000 clones, about 91% being singletons. The sequenced sample consisted of blood. The clonotype originates from a woman younger than 45 in good health.

Here the CDR3 DNA reads TGTGCCAGCAGTCAATTACCAAGGGGGACAGATACGCAGTATTTT. Its translation is CASSQLPRGTDTQYF. The chain uses TRBV11-2 and TRBJ2-3; D is perhaps TRBD1 (6 bases). V was pared by 6 bases and J by 3 bases, with 16 bases between. Germline V gene sequence: CDR1 SGHAT, CDR2 FQNNGV. This CDR3 is built from 15 residues.